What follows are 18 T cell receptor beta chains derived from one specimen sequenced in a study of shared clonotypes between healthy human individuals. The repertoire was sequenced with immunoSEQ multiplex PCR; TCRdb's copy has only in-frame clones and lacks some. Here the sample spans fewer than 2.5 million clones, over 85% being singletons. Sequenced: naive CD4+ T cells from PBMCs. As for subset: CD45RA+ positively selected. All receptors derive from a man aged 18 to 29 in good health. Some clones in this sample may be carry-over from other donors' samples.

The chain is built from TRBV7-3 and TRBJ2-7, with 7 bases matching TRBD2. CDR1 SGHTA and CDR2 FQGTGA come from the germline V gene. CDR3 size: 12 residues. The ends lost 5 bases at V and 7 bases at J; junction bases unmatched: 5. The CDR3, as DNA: TGTGCCAGCAGCCCGGGGGGTATAGAGCAGTACTTC. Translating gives CASSPGGIEQYF.

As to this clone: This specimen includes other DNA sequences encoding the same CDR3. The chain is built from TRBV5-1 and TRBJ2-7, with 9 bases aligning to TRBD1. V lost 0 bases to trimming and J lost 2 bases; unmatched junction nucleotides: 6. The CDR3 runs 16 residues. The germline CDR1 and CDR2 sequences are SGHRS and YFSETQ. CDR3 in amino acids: CASSLAGGQGPYEQYF. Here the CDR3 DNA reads TGCGCCAGCAGCTTGGCCGGGGGACAGGGACCCTACGAGCAGTACTTC.

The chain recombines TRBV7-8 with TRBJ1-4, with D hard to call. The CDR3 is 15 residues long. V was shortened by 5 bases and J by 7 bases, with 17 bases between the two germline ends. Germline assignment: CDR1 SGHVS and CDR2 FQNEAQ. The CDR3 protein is CASSTPGGVGEKLFF. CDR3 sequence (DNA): TGTGCCAGCAGCACTCCCGGTGGGGTTGGTGAAAAACTGTTTTTT.

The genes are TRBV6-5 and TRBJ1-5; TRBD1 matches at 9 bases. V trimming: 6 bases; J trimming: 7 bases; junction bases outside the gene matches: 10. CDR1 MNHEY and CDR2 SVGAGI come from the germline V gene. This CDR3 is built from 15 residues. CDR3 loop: CASSAGTGTKQPQHF. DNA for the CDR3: TGTGCCAGCAGCGCCGGGACAGGGACTAAACAGCCCCAGCATTTT.

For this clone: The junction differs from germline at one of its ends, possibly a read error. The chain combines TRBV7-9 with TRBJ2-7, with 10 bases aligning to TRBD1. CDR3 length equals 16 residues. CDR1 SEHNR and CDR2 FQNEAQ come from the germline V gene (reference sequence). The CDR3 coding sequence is TGTACCAGCAGCCAAATACCGGGACAGGGGTCCCACGAGCAGTACTTC. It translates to CTSSQIPGQGSHEQYF.

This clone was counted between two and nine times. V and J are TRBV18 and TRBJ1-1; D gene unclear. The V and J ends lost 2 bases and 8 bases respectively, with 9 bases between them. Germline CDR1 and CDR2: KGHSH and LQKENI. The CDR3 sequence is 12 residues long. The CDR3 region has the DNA TGTGCCAGCTCACCAGAAACGTTAGAAGCTTTCTTT. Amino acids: CASSPETLEAFF.

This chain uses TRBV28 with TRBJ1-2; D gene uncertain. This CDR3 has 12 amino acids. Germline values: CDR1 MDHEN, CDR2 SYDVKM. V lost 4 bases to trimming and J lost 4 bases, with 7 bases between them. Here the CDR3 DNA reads TGTGCCAGCAGTTCCGCTCTCTATGGCTACACCTTC. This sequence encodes CASSSALYGYTF.

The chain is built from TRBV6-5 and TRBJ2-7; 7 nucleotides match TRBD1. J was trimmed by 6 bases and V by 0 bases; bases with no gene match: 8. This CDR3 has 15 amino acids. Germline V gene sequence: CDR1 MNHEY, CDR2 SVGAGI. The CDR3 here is CASSYSNRGMTEQYF. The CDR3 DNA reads TGTGCCAGCAGTTACTCGAACAGGGGAATGACCGAGCAGTACTTC.

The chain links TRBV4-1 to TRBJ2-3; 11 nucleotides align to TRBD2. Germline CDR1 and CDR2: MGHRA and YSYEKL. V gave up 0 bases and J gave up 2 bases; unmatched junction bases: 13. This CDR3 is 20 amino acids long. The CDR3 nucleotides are TGCGCCAGCAGCCAAGATCTCCGGGCTAGCGGGAGGTCTCACACAGATACGCAGTATTTT. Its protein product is CASSQDLRASGRSHTDTQYF.

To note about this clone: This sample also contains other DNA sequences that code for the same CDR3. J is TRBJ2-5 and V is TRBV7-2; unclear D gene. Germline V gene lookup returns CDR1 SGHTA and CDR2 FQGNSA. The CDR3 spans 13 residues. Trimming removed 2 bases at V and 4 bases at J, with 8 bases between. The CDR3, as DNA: TGTGCCAGCAGCTTATCCGGGCGAGAGACCCAGTACTTC. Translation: CASSLSGRETQYF.

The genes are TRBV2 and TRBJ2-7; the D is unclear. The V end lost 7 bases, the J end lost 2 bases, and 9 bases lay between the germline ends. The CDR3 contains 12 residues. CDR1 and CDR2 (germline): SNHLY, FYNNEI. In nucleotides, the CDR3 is TGTGCCAGCACCGAAAATACCTACGAGCAGTACTTC. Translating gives CASTENTYEQYF.

CDR3 loop: CASSFGLAPAGELFF. The CDR3 coding sequence is TGCGCCAGCAGCTTCGGGCTAGCGCCTGCCGGGGAGCTGTTTTTT. This chain links TRBV5-1 with TRBJ2-2; D is perhaps TRBD2 (6 bases). Germline lookup yields CDR1 SGHRS and CDR2 YFSETQ. V lost 2 bases, J lost 6 bases, and 14 bases lay in between. CDR3 size: 15 residues.

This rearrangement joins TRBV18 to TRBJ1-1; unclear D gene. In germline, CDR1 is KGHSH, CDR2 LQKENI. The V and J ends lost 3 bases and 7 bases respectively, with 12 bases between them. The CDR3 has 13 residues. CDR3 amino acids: CASSPTRFVEAFF. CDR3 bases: TGTGCCAGCTCACCGACACGGTTTGTTGAAGCTTTCTTT.

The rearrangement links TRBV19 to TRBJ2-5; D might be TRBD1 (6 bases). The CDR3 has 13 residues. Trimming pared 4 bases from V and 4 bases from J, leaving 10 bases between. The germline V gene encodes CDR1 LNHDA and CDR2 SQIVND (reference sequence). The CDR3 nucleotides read TGTGCCAGTAGTAACGGACAGAGAGAGACCCAGTACTTC. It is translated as CASSNGQRETQYF.

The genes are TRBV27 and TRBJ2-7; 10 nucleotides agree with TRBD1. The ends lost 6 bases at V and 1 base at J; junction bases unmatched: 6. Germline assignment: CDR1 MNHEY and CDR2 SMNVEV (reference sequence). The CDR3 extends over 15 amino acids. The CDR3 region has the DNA TGTGCCAGCAGGCTCGGGACAGGGGCTTCCTACGAGCAGTACTTC. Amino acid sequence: CASRLGTGASYEQYF.

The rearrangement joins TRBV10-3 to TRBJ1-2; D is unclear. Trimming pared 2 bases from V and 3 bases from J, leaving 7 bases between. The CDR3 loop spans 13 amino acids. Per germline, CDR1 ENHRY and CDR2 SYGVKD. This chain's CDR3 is CAISEVADYGYTF. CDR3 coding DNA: TGTGCCATCAGTGAGGTAGCAGACTATGGCTACACCTTC.

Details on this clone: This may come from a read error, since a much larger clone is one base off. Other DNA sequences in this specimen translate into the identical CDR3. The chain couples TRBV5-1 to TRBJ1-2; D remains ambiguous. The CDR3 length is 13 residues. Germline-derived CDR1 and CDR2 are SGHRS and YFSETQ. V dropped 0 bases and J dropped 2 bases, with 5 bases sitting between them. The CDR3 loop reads CASSLGQNYGYTF. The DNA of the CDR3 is TGCGCCAGCAGCTTGGGGCAGAACTATGGCTACACCTTC.

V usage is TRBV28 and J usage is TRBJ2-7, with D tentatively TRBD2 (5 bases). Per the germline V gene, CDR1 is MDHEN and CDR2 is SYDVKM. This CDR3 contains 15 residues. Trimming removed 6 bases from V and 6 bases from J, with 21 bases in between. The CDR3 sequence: CASSGVRVVLGEQYF. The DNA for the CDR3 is TGTGCCAGCAGCGGGGTGAGGGTGGTTTTGGGCGAGCAGTACTTC.